The rows below give T cell receptor beta chains drawn from one sample of a study of cytomegalovirus exposure and HLA in healthy donors. TCRdb's copy holds only in-frame clones and misses some; the assay was immunoSEQ multiplex PCR. Of 150,000 to 250,000 clones detected, 70% to 80% appear once; the ten largest clones hold over 1.5%. The source material was PBMCs. Source of these receptors: a girl aged 10 to 17 in good health and CMV-seropositive. Both conserved end residues are part of each CDR3. Some rows mark clone size as missing; the rest say once, few, many or name a class of expanded clone.

>TRBV7-2|-
CASSPRLTSGGAETQYF
>TRBV4-3|-
CASSPTPVRVLETQYF
>TRBV5-8|-
CASSLVRDRGLGSYNEQFF
>TRBV6-1|once
CASSELGGEQYF
>TRBV18|-
CASSIPVGELFF
>TRBV15|-
CATSRTATYEQYF
>TRBV5-4|-
CASSLSAGGYPDTQYF
>TRBV4-1|-
CASSQVEGTDTQYF
>TRBV5-8|-
CASPRGADATQETQYF
>TRBV18|few
CASSPRGGTGVAEQYF
>TRBV27|-
CASRLQGDNQPQHF
>TRBV10-3|-
CAISLSGGDDNEQFF
>TRBV5-1|-
CASSLKNRVPANQPQHF
>TRBV4-2|-
CASSQLAGVSYNEQFF
>TRBV6-1|-
CASSAPGQGDEQYF
>TRBV5-1|-
CASSLGPGNSPLHF
>TRBV4-3|-
CASSQVETLGNEKLFF
>TRBV23-1|-
CASSHLLAGTGGDEQYF
>TRBV7-9|-
CASSYFSGGDYNEQFF
>TRBV14|-
CASSQFDRTGELFF
>TRBV7-2|-
CASSYLAGVYEQYF
>TRBV4-3|-
CASSHPGGQGARTGELFF
>TRBV27|-
CASIPRGSYNSPLHF
>TRBV4-3|once
CASSQGIMRPQHF
>TRBV9|-
CASSVAGGGYEQYF
>TRBV5-6|-
CASSRDRLDTEAFF
>TRBV7-2|-
CASSPAGGTYGYTF
>TRBV12-5|-
CASGLVLSGTANTEAFF
>TRBV4-1|-
CASSQRPQGAETQYF
>TRBV10-3|-
CAIKGEGETQYF
>TRBV9|-
CASSVGGVGGYTF
>TRBV5-6|few
CASSRGLQGTYEQYF
>TRBV6-5|-
CASSDGGRRQVF
>TRBV4-1|few
CASSLKTGGTYEQYF
>TRBV5-1|-
CASSLAPGDRRVTGELFF
>TRBV6-1|-
CASPLSGGVTDTQYF
>TRBV7-6|-
CASSRPGLPETQYF
>TRBV11-2|-
CASSLAPRDRGEQYF
>TRBV6-1|-
CASSPTGDEQYF
>TRBV11-3|few
CASSLSHGDTQYF
>TRBV19|-
CASLDRAAFQPQHF
>TRBV2|few
CASRRGLAGELDTQYF
>TRBV6-1|-
CASRETVSDTQYF
>TRBV2|-
CASSEVAGEKLFF
>TRBV5-4|-
CASSLISTADTQYF
>TRBV27|-
CASRRNQGAGTDTQYF
>TRBV7-6|-
CASSPGQRWQFF
>TRBV4-1|-
CASSQPWAGNTEAFF
>TRBV19|once
CASSIDRLAGGSTDTQYF
>TRBV10-1|once
CASSELGGGPTDTQYF